This T cell receptor (beta chain) was recorded in a study of T-cell memory formation after mild COVID-19 (dated by TCRdb to the early 2020s). Turning to the overall study: Most TCR sequence clusters were specific to one of the two donors. T-cell clones expanding and contracting after mild COVID-19 in two donors were tracked by longitudinal TCRalpha and TCRbeta repertoire sequencing. Two young, previously healthy adult volunteers, one female and one male, were included in the cohort.

Broad study findings and their caveats: Clones contracting from day 15 to 85 had balanced CD4/CD8 phenotypes, while a second wave expanding from day 15 to 37 was biased towards CD4+. Some responding clones were detected in pre-infection memory, suggesting pre-existing cross-reactive memory T cells joined the SARS-CoV-2 response. SARS-CoV-2 specificity of the second-wave clones peaking on day 37 was not confirmed. The study covered only a couple of mild cases, and larger cohorts including severe cases with pre-infection samples were considered necessary. Contracting CD4+ clones were located mainly in the CM and EM memory subsets, whereas CD8+ clones were found to be enriched in EMRA.

Instrument used: Illumina NovaSeq 6000. cDNA libraries for TCRalpha and TCRbeta were prepared by 5'RACE using constant-segment primers, with sample barcodes and unique molecular identifiers added. Trizol reagent was used to extract RNA from every sample. Libraries were amplified in two PCR steps, with a second sample barcode and Illumina TruSeq adapters added in the second step. Sequencing of libraries was performed on an Illumina NovaSeq with 2 x 150 bp paired-end reads. In the paper's pipeline: Reads were demultiplexed and collapsed into UMI-guided consensus sequences with migec v1.2.7. Using mixcr v2.1.11, the UMI consensuses were aligned to TRA and TRB V and J templates and assembled into clonotypes. Expanded or contracted clonotypes were those called significant by both edgeR and NoisET, with noise models trained on biological replicates. For edgeR calls, the cutoffs were a false discovery rate-adjusted p below 0.01 and a log2 fold-change threshold of 1. As an exploratory analysis of dynamics, max-normalized trajectories of the 1000 most abundant clonotypes were examined by PCA with hierarchical clustering. The CD4 or CD8 phenotype of responding clones was assigned using the separately sequenced CD4+ and CD8+ repertoires. TCRdb took the public reads, trimmed them with fastp at Q25, ran MiXCR for clone calling and kept in-frame beta chains. Each CDR3 protein gets just one entry, which takes the most common genes and DNA from the rows behind it. V and J calls and clone size were set by TCRdb, not the authors. For this sample the table gives about 400,000 distinct CDR3 sequences, of which 13% to 15% were detected only once. Of the sample, under 25% is held by the ten largest clones.

Trimming costs V 2 bases and J 0 bases, and their ends lie 4 bases apart. Its CDR3 holds 13 amino acids, cysteine through phenylalanine. Just the 39-base CDR3 DNA is kept, in frame starting at base 1. In the germline V gene, CDR1 corresponds to MNHEY and CDR2 to SVGAGI. This clonotype showed up just a few times. Its antigen is not yet known. The record has no base qualities; no much larger clone is one base away. Ficoll-Paque density gradient centrifugation was used to isolate PBMCs. This receptor was obtained from a man in his late teens or twenties who had mild COVID-19 (a few samples of this study predate the infection). The sample titles of this study are shuffled in the database, so cell type and time point are left out; the donor was told from shared clones. Specimen: PBMCs or a T cell subset sorted from them (not recorded which). The chain couples TRBV6-5 to TRBJ1-1; the D gene assignment is ambiguous. The nucleotide sequence is given as TGTGCCAGCAGTTACAGTGTGAACACTGAAGCTTTCTTT. Its protein product is CASSYSVNTEAFF.